These T cell receptor beta chains were read from a single sample in a study of shared clonotypes between healthy human individuals. Produced via immunoSEQ multiplex PCR; TCRdb's table is partial and in-frame only. The data show over 95,000 clones, about 70% seen once. Material for sequencing was memory CD8+ T cells sorted from blood. Source of these receptors: a woman in her thirties in good health. The CDR3 runs from the conserved cysteine through the conserved F or W. A D gene is named only where the DNA matches it firmly. Size is omitted from some rows. Given values are once, few, many or a class for expanded clones.

D gene	V gene	J gene	clone size	CDR3 DNA	CDR3 protein
TRBD2	TRBV7-3	TRBJ2-1	-	TGTGCCAGCAGCTTCGGGAGGGTAGACAATGAGCAGTTCTTC	CASSFGRVDNEQFF
-	TRBV19	TRBJ2-7	-	TGTGCCAGTAGTAGCAGGTCTGTCCACGAGCAGTACTTC	CASSSRSVHEQYF
-	TRBV28	TRBJ2-1	-	TGTGCCAGCAGCAGGAGGGCCCTTTTCGATGAGCAGTTCTTC	CASSRRALFDEQFF
-	TRBV6-5	TRBJ2-7	few	TGTGCCAGCAGTTACTCACAGAAGCAGTACTTC	CASSYSQKQYF
TRBD1	TRBV5-1	TRBJ2-3	few	TGCGCCAGCAGCTTAGGTCAGGGGGCTAGCACAGATACGCAGTATTTT	CASSLGQGASTDTQYF
-	TRBV7-5	TRBJ1-1	-	TGTGCCAGCAGCCCCACGAACACTGAAGCTTTCTTT	CASSPTNTEAFF
-	TRBV6-5	TRBJ2-5	few	TGTGCCAGCAGTTACTCGACTTGGGGAAAAGAGACCCAGTACTTC	CASSYSTWGKETQYF
TRBD1	TRBV19	TRBJ1-1	once	TGTGCCAGCTCCATATGGACAGGGGGAGACACTGAAGCTTTCTTT	CASSIWTGGDTEAFF
-	TRBV11-2	TRBJ1-2	-	TGTGCCAGCAGCTTAGACAGGTCTAACTATGGCTACACCTTC	CASSLDRSNYGYTF
TRBD1	TRBV28	TRBJ2-5	-	TGTGCCAGCAGTTTATGGGCAGGGGGCCTAGAGACCCAGTACTTC	CASSLWAGGLETQYF
TRBD1	TRBV18	TRBJ1-2	-	TGTGCCAGCTCATCGACGACAGGGGTGGGCGGCTACACCTTC	CASSSTTGVGGYTF
TRBD2	TRBV27	TRBJ2-5	once	TGTGCCAGCAGTTTAGGAGCGGGACTCCAAGAGACCCAGTACTTC	CASSLGAGLQETQYF
TRBD2	TRBV6-4	TRBJ2-2	few	TGTGCCAGCAGTGAAGACCCGGGACTAGCGACCGGGGAGCTGTTTTTT	CASSEDPGLATGELFF
-	TRBV18	TRBJ2-7	-	TGTGCCAGCTCGAAACTAAGCGAAGGTGTCTACGAGCAGTACTTC	CASSKLSEGVYEQYF
TRBD2	TRBV27	TRBJ2-7	-	TGTGCCAGCAGTCCAATACTAGCGGGAGGGCCCTACGAGCAGTACTTC	CASSPILAGGPYEQYF
TRBD1	TRBV28	TRBJ2-7	-	TGTGCCAGCTGGGCAGGGGGCCTCTACGAGCAGTACTTC	CASWAGGLYEQYF
-	TRBV7-9	TRBJ1-3	-	TGTGCCAGCAGCTTAGCGGAAGCTATCGGGTCTGGAAACACCATATATTTT	CASSLAEAIGSGNTIYF
-	TRBV7-9	TRBJ1-5	-	TGTGCCAGCAGCTGGGACGGGTTCAATCAGCCCCAGCATTTT	CASSWDGFNQPQHF
TRBD1	TRBV11-3	TRBJ2-1	-	TGTGCCAGCAGCTTAGCCGGGACAGAGTCCTACAATGAGCAGTTCTTC	CASSLAGTESYNEQFF
TRBD2	TRBV6-4	TRBJ2-1	once	TGTGCCAGCAGTGACTCGATGGGTAGCGGGGGCAATGAGCAGTTCTTC	CASSDSMGSGGNEQFF
TRBD2	TRBV6-1	TRBJ2-7	-	TGTGCCAGCAGTGAATCCTCTAGCGGGAGCGACGAGCAGTACTTC	CASSESSSGSDEQYF
-	TRBV7-9	TRBJ2-7	-	TGTGCCAGCGGCACCTACGAGCAGTACTTC	CASGTYEQYF
-	TRBV2	TRBJ1-1	many	TGTGCCAGCGGACAGAACACTGAAGCTTTCTTT	CASGQNTEAFF
TRBD2	TRBV7-9	TRBJ2-3	-	TGTGCCAGCAGCTTACCAATTACTAGCGGAGCTAGCACAGATACGCAGTATTTT	CASSLPITSGASTDTQYF
-	TRBV19	TRBJ2-3	-	TGTGCCAGTAGTATAAAGGCCCCGGGGCCATGGGGCACAGATACGCAGTATTTT	CASSIKAPGPWGTDTQYF
TRBD2	TRBV4-1	TRBJ2-2	-	TGCGCCAGCAGCCAAGATGAAGGCGGGGGGATCGGCGGGGAGCTGTTTTTT	CASSQDEGGGIGGELFF
-	TRBV6-5	TRBJ1-4	-	TGTGCCAGCACCACGGGCAGGGGATTTGAAAAACTGTTTTTT	CASTTGRGFEKLFF
-	TRBV10-3	TRBJ2-3	-	TGTGCCATCAGTGAGCCCCACGTGGGCGTACCTCGGGATACGCAGTATTTT	CAISEPHVGVPRDTQYF
TRBD1	TRBV7-2	TRBJ1-2	-	TGTGCCAGCAGCGTCGGACAGGGAGGCTATGGCTACACCTTC	CASSVGQGGYGYTF
-	TRBV7-9	TRBJ2-5	-	TGTGCCAGCAGCTCTCCAGAAGACGGACTAGAGACCCAGTACTTC	CASSSPEDGLETQYF
TRBD2	TRBV25-1	TRBJ2-1	-	TGTGCCAGCAGCATGGGGGGGTACTATGAGCAGTTCTTC	CASSMGGYYEQFF
-	TRBV4-2	TRBJ2-3	-	TGTGCCAGCAGCCGGCCCGGCGATACGCAGTATTTT	CASSRPGDTQYF
TRBD2	TRBV9	TRBJ2-2	-	TGTGCCAGCAGCGTAGCGGTAGCGGGCCGGAACACCGGGGAGCTGTTTTTT	CASSVAVAGRNTGELFF
-	TRBV5-4	TRBJ2-3	-	TGTGCCAGCAGCTTGGGTCGGGGGGATACGCAGTATTTT	CASSLGRGDTQYF
TRBD2	TRBV15	TRBJ2-6	-	TGTGCCACCAGCGGCGAGACTAGCTCGTCGGCCGGGGCCAACGTCCTGACTTTC	CATSGETSSSAGANVLTF
-	TRBV9	TRBJ2-3	-	TGTGCCAGCAGCGTAGATGTGGGAGGAACAGATACGCAGTATTTT	CASSVDVGGTDTQYF
-	TRBV28	TRBJ2-5	-	TGTGCCAGCAGTTTGGTCGGGGGCAGGGAGACCCAGTACTTC	CASSLVGGRETQYF
-	TRBV5-4	TRBJ2-7	-	TGTGCCAGCAGCCTCCGGGCGAGAAGCCACGAGCAGTACTTC	CASSLRARSHEQYF
-	TRBV25-1	TRBJ1-1	-	TGTGCCAGCAGTGGAGACGCCGCCACTGAAGCTTTCTTT	CASSGDAATEAFF
-	TRBV20-1	TRBJ2-3	-	TGCAGTGCCGGCTCCCCAGATACGCAGTATTTT	CSAGSPDTQYF
TRBD2	TRBV4-1	TRBJ2-7	-	TGCGCCAGCAGCCAATTAGCGGGAGGGTCCTACGAGCAGTACTTC	CASSQLAGGSYEQYF
-	TRBV28	TRBJ2-7	few	TGTGCCAGCAGTTTCTCAAGCGAGCAGTACTTC	CASSFSSEQYF
TRBD1	TRBV11-3	TRBJ1-1	-	TGTGCCAGCAGCTGGGGACAGACGTATCCTGAAGCTTTCTTT	CASSWGQTYPEAFF
-	TRBV5-5	TRBJ2-7	many	TGTGCCAGCAGCTCCGCGTGGGGTTCCTCCTACGAGCAGTACTTC	CASSSAWGSSYEQYF
TRBD1	TRBV14	TRBJ1-4	-	TGTGCCAGCAGCCAAGAGGACACAGGGGTTGAAAAACTGTTTTTT	CASSQEDTGVEKLFF
TRBD2	TRBV6-5	TRBJ2-3	-	TGTGCGACGTGTGGGGGGGGAGCAGATACGCAGTATTTT	CATCGGGADTQYF
TRBD2	TRBV6-1	TRBJ2-5	medium-sized	TGTGCCAGCAGTGAGGCCAGCGGGAGCGGTCAAGAGACCCAGTACTTC	CASSEASGSGQETQYF